The T cell receptor (beta chain) under discussion was sequenced for a study of CD8 T cells in ankylosing spondylitis. General study findings and limits: Past research had described some motif variants in reactive arthritis synovial fluid and blood. Seemingly distinctive of ankylosing spondylitis blood was a TCR beta motif formed by eight highly homologous variants. Disease-linked clones were CD8+ and relatively rare in peripheral blood. Researchers reportedly found disease-linked clones significantly enriched in matched ankylosing spondylitis synovial fluid.

TCRdb itself ran the 5' RACE reads through MiXCR, one entry per CDR3 protein. Of 200,000 or so distinct CDR3 sequences listed, 10% to 15% are singletons. This clonotype was detected a few times. Its matching antigen is unknown. There are 13 residues in the CDR3. Trimming took 6 bases from V and 9 from J, leaving 20 bases between them. Germline CDR1 reads DFQATT; CDR2 reads SNEGSKA (reference sequence). The source material was blood, either unsorted or a sorted T cell fraction (not recorded which). The genes are TRBV20-1 and TRBJ2-5; a weak D match, TRBD2 (6 bases). The source of this sequence is a female donor with ankylosing spondylitis or in good health (not recorded which). This CDR3 is CSAGGPGQLAQYF. CDR3 nucleotide sequence: TGCAGTGCCGGGGGTCCGGGGCAGCTGGCCCAGTACTTC.